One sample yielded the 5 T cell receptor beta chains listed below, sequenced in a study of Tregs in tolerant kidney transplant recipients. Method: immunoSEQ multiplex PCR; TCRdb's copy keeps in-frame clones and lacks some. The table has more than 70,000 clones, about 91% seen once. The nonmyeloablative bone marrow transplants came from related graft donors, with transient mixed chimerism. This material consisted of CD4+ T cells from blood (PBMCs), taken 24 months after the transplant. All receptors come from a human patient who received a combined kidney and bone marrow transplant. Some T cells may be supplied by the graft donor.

CDR3 loop: CSVDHYWASTTYEQYF. CDR3 bases: TGCAGCGTTGATCACTACTGGGCTAGCACTACCTACGAGCAGTACTTC. The chain links TRBV29-1 to TRBJ2-7; tentatively, D is TRBD2 (5 bases). Trimming shortened V by 3 bases and J by 2 bases, and 20 bases separated the two germline ends. The CDR3 runs to 16 residues. Per the germline V gene, CDR1 is SQVTM and CDR2 is ANQGSEA.

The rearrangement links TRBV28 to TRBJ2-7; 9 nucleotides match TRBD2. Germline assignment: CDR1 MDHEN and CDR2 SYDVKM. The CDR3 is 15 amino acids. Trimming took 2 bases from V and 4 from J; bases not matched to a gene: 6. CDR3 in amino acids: CASSLMGLAGYEQYF. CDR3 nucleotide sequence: TGTGCCAGCAGTTTAATGGGGCTAGCGGGGTACGAGCAGTACTTC.

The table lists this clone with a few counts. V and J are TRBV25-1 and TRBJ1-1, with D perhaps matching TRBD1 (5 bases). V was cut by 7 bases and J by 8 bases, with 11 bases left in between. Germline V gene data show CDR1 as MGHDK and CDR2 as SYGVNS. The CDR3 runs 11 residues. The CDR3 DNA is TGTGCCAGCACCAGACAGAAAGAAGCTTTCTTT. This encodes CASTRQKEAFF.

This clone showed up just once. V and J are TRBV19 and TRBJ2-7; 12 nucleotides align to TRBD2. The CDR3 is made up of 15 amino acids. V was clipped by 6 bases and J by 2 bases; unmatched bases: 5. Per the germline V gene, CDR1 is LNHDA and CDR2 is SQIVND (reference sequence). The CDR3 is CASRLGLAGTYEQYF. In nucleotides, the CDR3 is TGTGCCAGTAGGCTCGGACTAGCGGGGACCTACGAGCAGTACTTC.

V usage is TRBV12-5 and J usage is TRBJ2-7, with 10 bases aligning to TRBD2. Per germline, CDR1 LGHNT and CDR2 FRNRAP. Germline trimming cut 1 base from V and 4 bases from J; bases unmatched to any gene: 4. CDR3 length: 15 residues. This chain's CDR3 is CASGLEGLAKYEQYF. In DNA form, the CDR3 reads TGTGCTAGTGGTTTGGAGGGACTAGCGAAATACGAGCAGTACTTC.